This entry features one T cell receptor beta chain sequence. Its antigen is not known. The data were obtained in a study of graft-versus-host responses after intestinal transplantation. Study-level information: Recipients were given multivisceral, liver-intestinal, or isolated intestinal transplants. Every recipient underwent anti-thymocyte globulin induction, then tacrolimus and steroids for 2 to 3 years. Study findings and constraints: Researchers found GvH clones in recipient marrow, and some showed up first in ileum or blood.

V lost 2 bases, J lost 0 bases, and 21 bases lay in between. The CDR3 loop spans 19 amino acids. Germline CDR1 reads SGDLS; CDR2 reads YYNGEE. Only in-frame clones appear in the TCRdb table, and some are missing; sequencing was by immunoSEQ multiplex PCR. The sample lists about 45,000 clones; roughly nine tenths were seen once. The chain recombines TRBV9 with TRBJ2-1, with a weak D call TRBD1 (6 bases). The specimen comprised PBMCs, sampled 524 days after transplant. The TCR sequence derives from a human patient who received an intestinal transplant, so some T cells may come from the graft donor. The CDR3 bases are TGTGCCAGCAGCGTCCGGGACACTCCGGGGAAGAGCTCCTACAATGAGCAGTTCTTC. This codes for CASSVRDTPGKSSYNEQFF.